One and the same sample provided the 9 T cell receptor beta chains below, sequenced in a study of blood T cell repertoires in COVID-19. Clones were sequenced by immunoSEQ multiplex PCR, and TCRdb holds only the in-frame ones, with some missing. The sample shows 40,000 or so clones, around four fifths of them seen only once. Sequencing was performed on peripheral blood. Receptors originate from a man aged 50-59 years with active COVID-19.

The chain has TRBV21-1 and TRBJ1-1; the listed D gene, TRBD1, was not tested against the DNA. TRBV21-1 is recorded as a pseudogene. This CDR3 has 16 residues. In DNA form, the CDR3 reads TGTGCCAGCACCCTAAGAGGGGACAATCTGAACACTGAAGCTTTCTTT. This codes for CASTLRGDNLNTEAFF.

The CDR3, as DNA: TGTGCAAGTCGCTTTTCAGGTTGGACATTCAACTATGGCTACACCTTC. This sequence encodes CASRFSGWTFNYGYTF. The rearrangement joins TRBV12-2 to TRBJ1-2; the D call of TRBD1 is as the table states it, not checked on the DNA. TRBV12-2 is a documented pseudogene. The CDR3 sequence is 16 residues long.

The chain combines TRBV6-4 with TRBJ2-2, with D maybe TRBD1 (5 bases). The CDR3 consists of 17 residues. Deletions cut 0 bases from V and 4 bases from J, with 15 bases between. The V gene's germline CDR1 is MRHNA and CDR2 SNTAGT. CDR3 amino acids: CASSDSFWGQGTGELFF. CDR3 sequence (DNA): TGTGCCAGCAGTGACTCGTTTTGGGGTCAGGGCACCGGGGAGCTGTTTTTT.

V and J are TRBV12-5 and TRBJ1-1; D remains unclear. The CDR3 extends over 12 amino acids. Germline-derived CDR1 and CDR2 are LGHNT and FRNRAP. With 5 bases removed from V and 11 bases from J, the gap between germline ends came to 15 bases. The CDR3 nucleotides are TGTGCTAGTGGTCAACCCTCAGGTCACGCTTTCTTT. Its protein product is CASGQPSGHAFF.

The chain couples TRBV5-4 to TRBJ1-2, with D possibly matching TRBD1 (6 bases). CDR1 is SGHNT and CDR2 is YYREEE in the germline V gene (reference sequence). The CDR3 extends over 17 amino acids. The V gene lost 0 bases and the J gene lost 4 bases, with 19 bases spanning the gap. As DNA, the CDR3 is TGTGCCAGCAGCTTGGATTTTGATGGGTCAGGGGTCTATGGCTACACCTTC. It specifies CASSLDFDGSGVYGYTF.

This rearrangement joins TRBV9 to TRBJ2-3; TRBD1 is a possible D gene (6 bases). The CDR3 contains 15 residues. Germline CDR1 SGDLS, CDR2 YYNGEE. V shed 7 bases and J shed 0 bases, with 15 bases lying between them. The CDR3 is CASDNHRESTDTQYF. In DNA, the CDR3 is TGTGCCAGCGACAATCACAGGGAGAGCACAGATACGCAGTATTTT.

This chain joins TRBV2 and TRBJ2-2, with D perhaps matching TRBD2 (5 bases). Trimming removed 7 bases at V and 5 bases at J, with 11 bases between. Germline loops: CDR1 SNHLY, CDR2 FYNNEI. The CDR3 has 13 amino acids. CDR3 protein: CASKVEGTGELFF. In nucleotides, the CDR3 is TGTGCCAGCAAGGTAGAGGGAACCGGGGAGCTGTTTTTT.

The rearrangement uses TRBV25-1 and TRBJ1-6, with D possibly matching TRBD1 (6 bases). The CDR3 has 14 residues. CDR1 and CDR2 (germline): MGHDK, SYGVNS. Trimming took 7 bases from V and 9 from J, leaving 16 bases between them. CDR3 in DNA: TGTGCCAGCACCGAAGCGGGGGGGCTTTCACCCCTCCACTTT. Residues: CASTEAGGLSPLHF.

This clone appeared once. CDR3 nucleotide sequence: TGTGCCAGTAGTATAAATTCAGGCCAGGCTCACACTGAAGCTTTCTTT. Translation gives CASSINSGQAHTEAFF. The chain couples TRBV19 to TRBJ1-1; D gene unclear. Trimming took 2 bases from V and 3 from J, leaving 16 bases between them. Germline V lookup: CDR1 LNHDA, CDR2 SQIVND (reference sequence). The CDR3 runs 16 residues.